A selection of T cell receptor beta chains follows, all from one sample in a study of siplizumab effects on memory and regulatory T cells. Assay: immunoSEQ multiplex PCR; the TCRdb copy retains only in-frame clones and omits some. The sample shows 90,000 to 120,000 clones, over 90% of them seen only once. Specimen: Tregs sorted from blood. The receptors derive from a human donor in good health. Both conserved end residues are part of each CDR3. The D gene is left open where the match is weak. For some rows the clone size is stated as once, few or many, or as a class when expanded; others skip it.

V: TRBV27; J: TRBJ2-1; length: 15; size: NA; D: NA; DNA: TGTGCCAGCAGTTTTTTAGGACAAACCTACAATGAGCAGTTCTTC; CDR3: CASSFLGQTYNEQFF
V: TRBV19; J: TRBJ2-7; length: 13; size: NA; D: NA; DNA: TGTGCCAGTAGTGTTTACTATTCCTACGAGCAGTACTTC; CDR3: CASSVYYSYEQYF
V: TRBV5-1; J: TRBJ2-5; length: 12; size: NA; D: NA; DNA: TGCGCCAGCAGCGAGACGCAAGAGACCCAGTACTTC; CDR3: CASSETQETQYF
V: TRBV27; J: TRBJ1-5; length: 12; size: NA; D: NA; DNA: TGTGCCAGCAGTTTTCGGGATCAGCCCCAGCATTTT; CDR3: CASSFRDQPQHF
V: TRBV4-1; J: TRBJ1-4; length: 14; size: NA; D: NA; DNA: TGCGCCAGCAGCCAAGGGACGTCTGCCGGCCAACTGTTTTTT; CDR3: CASSQGTSAGQLFF
V: TRBV5-6; J: TRBJ1-5; length: 14; size: NA; D: NA; DNA: TGTGCCAGCAGCTTGTTTGGAAAGGTTCAGCCCCAGCATTTT; CDR3: CASSLFGKVQPQHF
V: TRBV7-8; J: TRBJ1-5; length: 16; size: few; D: NA; DNA: TGTGCCAGCAGCTTAGCGAGGCTTTATAGCAATCAGCCCCAGCATTTT; CDR3: CASSLARLYSNQPQHF
V: TRBV18; J: TRBJ1-5; length: 15; size: NA; D: NA; DNA: TGTGCCAGCTCACCGGCGGGGGATAGCAATCAGCCCCAGCATTTT; CDR3: CASSPAGDSNQPQHF
V: TRBV21-1; J: TRBJ2-7; length: 13; size: NA; D: NA; DNA: TGTGCCAGCAGCGACCGACAGGGGCGCGAGCAGTACTTC; CDR3: CASSDRQGREQYF
V: TRBV27; J: TRBJ2-1; length: 12; size: NA; D: NA; DNA: TGTGCCAGCAGTTTAACAGGGAATGAGCAGTTCTTC; CDR3: CASSLTGNEQFF
V: TRBV5-1; J: TRBJ2-7; length: 14; size: once; D: NA; DNA: TGCGCCAGCAGCCCCCGGGCCCTGGCTTACGAGCAGTACTTC; CDR3: CASSPRALAYEQYF
V: TRBV18; J: TRBJ2-7; length: 15; size: NA; D: TRBD1; DNA: TGTGCCAGCTCACCAAACAGGGGGCAGTTTTACGAGCAGTACTTC; CDR3: CASSPNRGQFYEQYF
V: TRBV7-8; J: TRBJ1-1; length: 14; size: NA; D: TRBD1; DNA: TGTGCCAGCAGCTCTCGACAGGGCCACACTGAAGCTTTCTTT; CDR3: CASSSRQGHTEAFF